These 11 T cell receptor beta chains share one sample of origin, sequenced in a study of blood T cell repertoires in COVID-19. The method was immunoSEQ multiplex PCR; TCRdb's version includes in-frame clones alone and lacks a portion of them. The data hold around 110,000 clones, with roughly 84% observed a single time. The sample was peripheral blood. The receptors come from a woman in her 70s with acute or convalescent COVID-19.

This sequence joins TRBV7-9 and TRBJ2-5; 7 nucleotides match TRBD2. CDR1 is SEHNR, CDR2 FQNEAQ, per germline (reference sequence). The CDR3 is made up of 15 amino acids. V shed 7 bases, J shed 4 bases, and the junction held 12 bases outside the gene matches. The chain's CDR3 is CASTPPVVAGETQYF. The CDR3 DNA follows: TGTGCCAGCACCCCTCCCGTAGTAGCGGGAGAGACCCAGTACTTC.

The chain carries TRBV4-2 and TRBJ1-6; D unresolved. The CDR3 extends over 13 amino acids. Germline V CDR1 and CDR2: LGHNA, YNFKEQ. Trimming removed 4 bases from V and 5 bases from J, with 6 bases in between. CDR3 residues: CASSRAHNSPLHF. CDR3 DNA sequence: TGTGCCAGCAGCCGGGCCCATAATTCACCCCTCCACTTT.

The CDR3 protein is CASRTAGTGPGELFF. In DNA form, the CDR3 reads TGTGCCAGCAGGACGGCTGGGACAGGGCCCGGGGAGCTGTTTTTT. The chain uses TRBV6-5 and TRBJ2-2; 9 bases agree with TRBD1. Losses at the gene ends were 6 bases for V and 6 bases for J; bases not matched to a gene: 8. This CDR3 is built from 15 residues. Germline CDR1 is MNHEY and CDR2 is SVGAGI.

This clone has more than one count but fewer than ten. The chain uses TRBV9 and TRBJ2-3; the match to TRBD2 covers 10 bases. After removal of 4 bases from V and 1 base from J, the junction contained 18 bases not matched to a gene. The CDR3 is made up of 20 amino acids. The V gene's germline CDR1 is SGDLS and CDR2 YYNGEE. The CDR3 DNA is TGTGCCAGCAGCTTAACTTTAGCGGGGGGTCCTACTTCTCGCACAGATACGCAGTATTTT. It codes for CASSLTLAGGPTSRTDTQYF.

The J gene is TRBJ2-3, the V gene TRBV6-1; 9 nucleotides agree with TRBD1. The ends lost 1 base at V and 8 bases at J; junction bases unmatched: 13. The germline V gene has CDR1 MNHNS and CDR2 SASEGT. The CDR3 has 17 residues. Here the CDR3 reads CASSEGRQGVAPVTQYF. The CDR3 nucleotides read TGTGCCAGCAGTGAAGGTCGACAGGGGGTTGCCCCCGTTACGCAGTATTTT.

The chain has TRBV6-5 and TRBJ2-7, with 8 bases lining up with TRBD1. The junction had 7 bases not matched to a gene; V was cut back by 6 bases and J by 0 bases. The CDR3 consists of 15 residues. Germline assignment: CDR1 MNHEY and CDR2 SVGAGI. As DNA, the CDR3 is TGTGCCAGCAGGACCCGGGACAGGAACTCCTACGAGCAGTACTTC. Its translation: CASRTRDRNSYEQYF.

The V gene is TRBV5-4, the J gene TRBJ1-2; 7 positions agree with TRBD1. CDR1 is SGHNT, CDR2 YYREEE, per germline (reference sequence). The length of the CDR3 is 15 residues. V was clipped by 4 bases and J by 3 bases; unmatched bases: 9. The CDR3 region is CASSTGQASYYGYTF. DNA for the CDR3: TGTGCCAGCAGCACCGGACAGGCCTCCTACTATGGCTACACCTTC.

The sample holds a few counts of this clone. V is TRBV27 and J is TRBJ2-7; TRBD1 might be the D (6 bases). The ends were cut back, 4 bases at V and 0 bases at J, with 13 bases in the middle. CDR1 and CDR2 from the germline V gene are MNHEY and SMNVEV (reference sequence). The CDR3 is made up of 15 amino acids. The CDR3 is CASSSWTEGSYEQYF. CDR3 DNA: TGTGCCAGCAGTTCCTGGACAGAAGGCTCCTACGAGCAGTACTTC.

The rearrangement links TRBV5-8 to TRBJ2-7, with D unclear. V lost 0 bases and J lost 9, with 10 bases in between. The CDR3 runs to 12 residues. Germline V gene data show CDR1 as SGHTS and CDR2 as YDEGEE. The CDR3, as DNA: TGTGCCAGCAGCTTGGGCCCTCCGGGGCAGTACTTC. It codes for CASSLGPPGQYF.

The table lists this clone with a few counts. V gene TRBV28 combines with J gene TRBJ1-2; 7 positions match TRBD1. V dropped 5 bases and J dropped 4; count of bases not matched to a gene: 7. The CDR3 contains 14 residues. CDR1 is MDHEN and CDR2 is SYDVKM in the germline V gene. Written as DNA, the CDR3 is TGTGCCAGCAGTGATACCGGGACAGCCTATGGCTACACCTTC. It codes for CASSDTGTAYGYTF.

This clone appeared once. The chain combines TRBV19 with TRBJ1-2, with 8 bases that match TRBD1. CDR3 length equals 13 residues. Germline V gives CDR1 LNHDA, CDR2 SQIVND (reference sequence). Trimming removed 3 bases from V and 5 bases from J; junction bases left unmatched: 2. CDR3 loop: CASSMRTGYGYTF. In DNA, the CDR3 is TGTGCCAGTAGTATGAGGACAGGGTATGGCTACACCTTC.